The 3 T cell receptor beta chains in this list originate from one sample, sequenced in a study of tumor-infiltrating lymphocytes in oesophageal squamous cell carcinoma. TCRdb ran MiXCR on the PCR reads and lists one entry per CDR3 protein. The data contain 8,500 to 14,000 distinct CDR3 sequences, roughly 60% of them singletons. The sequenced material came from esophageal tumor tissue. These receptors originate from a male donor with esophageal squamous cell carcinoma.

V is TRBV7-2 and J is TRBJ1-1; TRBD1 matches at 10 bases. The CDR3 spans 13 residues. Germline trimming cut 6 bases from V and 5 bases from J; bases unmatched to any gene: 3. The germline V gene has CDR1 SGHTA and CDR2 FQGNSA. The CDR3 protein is CASRRTGGTEAFF. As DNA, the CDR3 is TGTGCCAGCAGACGGACAGGGGGGACTGAAGCTTTCTTT.

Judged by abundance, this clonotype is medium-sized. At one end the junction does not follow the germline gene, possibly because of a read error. Written as DNA, the CDR3 is TGTGCTAGCAGTCCCGGGGGCGGGAACCACGAGCAGTACTTC. Protein sequence: CASSPGGGNHEQYF. The rearrangement uses TRBV7-7 and TRBJ2-7; either TRBD1 or TRBD2 may fit D (6 bases each). The CDR3 contains 14 residues. CDR1 is SSHAT and CDR2 is FNYEAQ in the germline V gene (reference sequence). The variable domain in full, with the rest retrieved from reference TRBV7-7 and TRBJ2-7, is GAGVSQSPRYKVTKRGQDVTLRCDPISSHATLYWYQQALGQGPEFLTYFNYEAQPDKSGLPSDRFSAERPEGSISTLTIQRTEQRDSAMYRCASSPGGGNHEQYFGPGTRLTVT.

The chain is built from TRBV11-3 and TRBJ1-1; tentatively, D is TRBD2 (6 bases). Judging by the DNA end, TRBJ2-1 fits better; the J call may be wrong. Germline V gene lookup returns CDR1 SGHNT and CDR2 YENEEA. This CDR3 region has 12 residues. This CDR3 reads CASKGTSPGQFF. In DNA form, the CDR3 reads TGTGCCAGCAAAGGGACTTCGCCGGGGCAGTTCTTC.